Shown below are 26 T cell receptor beta chains from a single sample sequenced in a study of patients and donors after allogeneic stem cell transplantation. TCRdb itself ran the RT-PCR reads through MiXCR, one entry per CDR3 protein. The sample shows about a million distinct CDR3 sequences, about a sixth of them seen only once. The sequencing input was blood, either unsorted or a sorted T cell fraction (not recorded which). The source of these receptors is a human donor who was either an allogeneic HSCT recipient or a stem cell or donor lymphocyte infusion donor (not recorded which). It is not recorded whose cells these are; they may come from a transplant donor.

A few counts support this clonotype. The chain uses TRBV12-3 or TRBV12-4 and TRBJ1-1, with TRBD1 as a possible D gene (5 bases). V was clipped by 3 bases and J by 5 bases, with 19 bases between them. CDR3 length equals 16 residues. The CDR3 DNA is TGTGCCAGCAGTTTTGGGGGGGGAAGTAGTGGGACTGAAGCTTTCTTT. Its translation: CASSFGGGSSGTEAFF.

This clonotype was observed a few times. The chain couples TRBV24-1 to TRBJ2-4; no clear D. Germline V gives CDR1 KGHDR, CDR2 SFDVKD. The CDR3 runs to 17 residues. Trimming removed 7 bases from V and 0 bases from J, with 18 bases in between. The CDR3 protein is CATRPEDRSLAKNIQYF. The CDR3 DNA follows: TGTGCCACCAGGCCCGAAGACCGAAGCCTAGCCAAAAACATTCAGTACTTC.

This clonotype was seen more than once but under ten times. The rearrangement uses TRBV10-3 and TRBJ2-7; 13 nucleotides line up with TRBD2. CDR3 length equals 14 residues. Germline V gene data show CDR1 as ENHRY and CDR2 as SYGVKD. The J segment lost 3 bases and the V segment lost 6 bases, leaving 2 bases of the junction unmatched. The DNA of the CDR3 is TGTGCCATCAGGCGACTAGCGGGGGGCTACGAGCAGTACTTC. It specifies CAIRRLAGGYEQYF.

This clonotype has only a few counts. The DNA for the CDR3 is TGCAGTGCTCCCCACGTCCCCTGGAATGAGCAGTTCTTC. As protein: CSAPHVPWNEQFF. The chain couples TRBV20-1 to TRBJ2-1; unclear D gene. V gave up 5 bases and J gave up 7 bases, with 15 bases separating them. The CDR3 totals 13 residues. Germline CDR1 reads DFQATT; CDR2 reads SNEGSKA (reference sequence).

There are a few counts of this clonotype. The V gene is TRBV6-2 or TRBV6-3, the J gene TRBJ2-7; 8 bases agree with TRBD2. The CDR3 consists of 12 residues. Germline CDR1 is MNHEY and CDR2 is SVGEGT. Trimming cost V 6 bases and J 5 bases; bases outside gene matches: 3. CDR3 region: CASSGTRNEQYF. CDR3 bases: TGTGCCAGCAGCGGGACTAGGAACGAGCAGTACTTC.

This clonotype was observed a handful of times. The chain links TRBV4-2 to TRBJ2-7; 9 nucleotides agree with TRBD2. Trimming removed 2 bases from V and 12 bases from J; junction bases left unmatched: 17. This CDR3 contains 16 residues. Germline CDR1 and CDR2: LGHNA and YNFKEQ. DNA of the CDR3: TGTGCCAGCAGCCAAATTATGCCTAGCGGGAACAAAGTTCTGTACTTC. Translated: CASSQIMPSGNKVLYF.

The rearrangement uses TRBV12-3 or TRBV12-4 and TRBJ1-2; D remains unclear. V dropped 1 base and J dropped 5 bases, with 14 bases sitting between them. CDR3 length: 15 amino acids. The CDR3, as DNA: TGTGCCAGCAGTTTAGGGGCCAGACCTACATATGGCTACACCTTC. Translating it yields CASSLGARPTYGYTF.

This chain joins TRBV5-8 and TRBJ2-7, with 11 positions matching TRBD1. Germline V gene sequence: CDR1 SGHTS, CDR2 YDEGEE. Trimming cost V 3 bases and J 3 bases; bases outside gene matches: 11. The CDR3 has 17 residues. The CDR3 spells CASSSVGQGASSYEQYF. In DNA form, the CDR3 reads TGTGCCAGCAGCTCTGTTGGACAGGGGGCATCAAGCTACGAGCAGTACTTC. Drawing the rest from reference TRBV5-8 and TRBJ2-7, the complete variable domain is EAGVTQSPTHLIKTRGQQATLRCSPISGHTSVYWYQQALGLGLQFLLWYDEGEERNRGNFPPRFSGRQFPNYSSELNVNALELEDSALYLCASSSVGQGASSYEQYFGPGTRLTVT.

A few counts support this clonotype. The rearrangement uses TRBV5-1 and TRBJ2-7; the D gene is possibly TRBD1 (6 bases). The length of the CDR3 is 13 residues. CDR1 is SGHRS and CDR2 is YFSETQ in the germline V gene. The V gene lost 4 bases and the J gene lost 6 bases, with 14 bases spanning the gap. Here the CDR3 reads CASSAQGIREQYF. CDR3 DNA sequence: TGCGCCAGCAGCGCACAGGGTATACGCGAGCAGTACTTC.

This clonotype was counted a few times. The chain uses TRBV11-2 and TRBJ2-5, with D perhaps matching TRBD1 (6 bases). Germline loops: CDR1 SGHAT, CDR2 FQNNGV. V lost 4 bases and J lost 5, with 14 bases in between. The CDR3 is 14 residues long. The CDR3: CASSSGTKRETQYF. The CDR3 DNA follows: TGTGCCAGCAGCTCGGGGACAAAAAGGGAGACCCAGTACTTC.

This clonotype has more than one count but fewer than ten. The chain has TRBV12-3 or TRBV12-4 and TRBJ2-7; D remains unclear. CDR3 length: 14 amino acids. V lost 0 bases, J lost 2 bases, and 8 bases lay in between. The CDR3 is CASSLAPTAYEQYF. The CDR3 DNA sequence: TGTGCCAGCAGTTTAGCACCTACCGCCTACGAGCAGTACTTC.

This clonotype was seen a few times. V usage is TRBV3-1 and J usage is TRBJ2-3; D perhaps matches TRBD2 (6 bases). This CDR3 contains 15 residues. Germline V gene sequence: CDR1 LGHDT, CDR2 YNNKEL (reference sequence). V lost 5 bases and J lost 6, with 18 bases in between. CDR3 in DNA: TGTGCCAGCAGCTATGCCCTAGCGAGTTGGGATACGCAGTATTTT. Amino acids: CASSYALASWDTQYF.

The chain links TRBV5-8 to TRBJ1-4; 7 bases are shared with TRBD1. Germline CDR1 and CDR2: SGHTS and YDEGEE. This CDR3 is 15 amino acids long. The J segment lost 8 bases and the V segment lost 2 bases, leaving 9 bases of the junction unmatched. The CDR3 loop is CASSLTGTAVEKLFF. The CDR3 DNA is TGTGCCAGCAGCTTAACCGGGACAGCGGTAGAAAAACTGTTTTTT.

J is TRBJ1-2 and V is TRBV4-1, with D maybe TRBD1 (5 bases). This CDR3 has 16 amino acids. Trimming pared 0 bases from V and 3 bases from J, leaving 14 bases between. The germline gives CDR1 MGHRA, CDR2 YSYEKL. CDR3 nucleotide sequence: TGCGCCAGCAGCCAAGATCTTACAGGAACTTACTATGGCTACACCTTC. It is translated as CASSQDLTGTYYGYTF.

In the case of this clonotype: The junction departs from the called germline gene at one end, perhaps through a read error. The chain links TRBV5-1 to TRBJ2-3, with D tentatively TRBD1 or TRBD2 (5 bases each). There are 14 residues in the CDR3. Germline V CDR1 and CDR2: SGHRS, YFSETQ. The CDR3 region has the DNA TGCGCCAGCGGCTTGGACAATCAGCGGAGGACGCAGTATTTT. Translating it yields CASGLDNQRRTQYF.

CDR3 sequence: CASSDTARRSQNEQFF. The CDR3 nucleotides read TGTGCCAGCAGTGACACCGCTCGAAGGTCCCAAAATGAGCAGTTCTTC. The chain carries TRBV6-4 and TRBJ2-1, with D unclear. CDR3 length equals 16 residues. The V gene lost 2 bases and the J gene lost 7 bases, with 18 bases spanning the gap. Germline assignment: CDR1 MRHNA and CDR2 SNTAGT.

The chain is built from TRBV7-2 and TRBJ1-6; 11 nucleotides line up with TRBD1. This CDR3 region has 15 residues. CDR1 and CDR2 (germline): SGHTA, FQGNSA. V gave up 10 bases and J gave up 8 bases; unmatched junction bases: 10. The CDR3 sequence: CATQWTGGSDSPLHF. Here the CDR3 DNA reads TGTGCCACCCAATGGACAGGGGGCAGTGATTCACCCCTCCACTTT. The variable domain in full, with the rest retrieved from reference TRBV7-2 and TRBJ1-6, is GAGVSQSPSNKVTEKGKDVELRCDPISGHTALYWYRQSLGQGLEFLIYFQGNSAPDKSGLPSDRFSAERTGGSVSTLTIQRTQQEDSAVYLCATQWTGGSDSPLHFGNGTRLTVT.

The chain has TRBV7-3 and TRBJ1-1; 7 bases match TRBD1. CDR3 size: 13 residues. Trimming cost V 3 bases and J 11 bases; bases outside gene matches: 9. Germline CDR1 is SGHTA and CDR2 is FQGTGA. The CDR3 region is CASSFPRTGHAFF. The CDR3 DNA reads as TGTGCCAGCAGCTTCCCCCGGACAGGTCACGCTTTCTTT. Using reference TRBV7-3 and TRBJ1-1 for the parts outside the CDR3, the full variable domain is GAGVSQTPSNKVTEKGKYVELRCDPISGHTALYWYRQSLGQGPEFLIYFQGTGAADDSGLPNDRFFAVRPEGSVSTLKIQRTERGDSAVYLCASSFPRTGHAFFGQGTRLTVV.

This clonotype was counted a few times. The rearrangement joins TRBV11-2 to TRBJ2-1; 7 bases map to TRBD2. The CDR3 is 15 amino acids. CDR1 and CDR2 (germline): SGHAT, FQNNGV. V shed 1 base and J 10 bases; nucleotides not matched to a gene: 10. The DNA of the CDR3 is TGTGCCAGCAGCTTAGGGGTTGGGGGGGTTGGAGAGCAGTTCTTC. It translates to CASSLGVGGVGEQFF.

This clonotype was observed a few times. This chain links TRBV30 with TRBJ2-7; 8 nucleotides line up with TRBD2. The germline V gene has CDR1 GTSNPN and CDR2 SVGIG (reference sequence). CDR3 length: 15 amino acids. V gave up 3 bases and J gave up 3 bases; unmatched junction bases: 10. CDR3 nucleotides: TGTGCCTGGAGGGCACCGGGACTAGGGCTCTACGAGCAGTACTTC. Translation: CAWRAPGLGLYEQYF.

This clonotype was seen a handful of times. The rearrangement uses TRBV5-1 and TRBJ2-7, with 7 bases matching TRBD2. Germline CDR1 and CDR2: SGHRS and YFSETQ. Trimming took 0 bases from V and 0 from J; bases not matched to a gene: 3. This CDR3 contains 15 residues. The CDR3 loop reads CASSLDQRDSYEQYF. The DNA of the CDR3 is TGCGCCAGCAGCTTGGACCAGCGGGACTCCTACGAGCAGTACTTC.

This clonotype was seen a few times. The chain employs TRBV28 and TRBJ2-4; perhaps TRBD2 as D (5 bases). Between the trimmed V and J ends, which lost 7 bases and 9 bases, there was a span of 16 bases. CDR3 length: 13 amino acids. CDR1 and CDR2 (germline): MDHEN, SYDVKM. This CDR3 is CASIKDRRGIQYF. CDR3 DNA: TGTGCCAGCATCAAGGACCGACGGGGCATTCAGTACTTC.

This clonotype has a handful of counts. CDR3 sequence: CSARALGNTEAFF. As DNA, the CDR3 is TGCAGTGCTAGAGCTCTAGGGAACACTGAAGCTTTCTTT. V and J are TRBV20-1 and TRBJ1-1; no definite D call. V lost 1 base to trimming and J lost 1 base, with 7 bases between them. The CDR3 loop spans 13 amino acids. Per the germline V gene, CDR1 is DFQATT and CDR2 is SNEGSKA (reference sequence).

This clonotype was observed many times. V gene TRBV7-2 combines with J gene TRBJ1-2, with D perhaps matching TRBD1 (6 bases). Germline assignment: CDR1 SGHTA and CDR2 FQGNSA. The CDR3 is 15 amino acids. V was pared by 4 bases and J by 6 bases, with 18 bases between. CDR3 DNA: TGTGCCAGCAGCTCGAACAGGGTTCTATCCCATGGCTACACCTTC. Translating it yields CASSSNRVLSHGYTF.

The V call is TRBV6-1, the J call TRBJ2-1; D tentatively fits TRBD1 or TRBD2 (5 bases each). The CDR3 is 14 amino acids. Deletions cut 6 bases from V and 2 bases from J, with 11 bases between. The germline V gene encodes CDR1 MNHNS and CDR2 SASEGT. The CDR3 sequence is CASRLGDPYNEQFF. The DNA of the CDR3 is TGTGCCAGCAGGTTGGGGGATCCCTACAATGAGCAGTTCTTC.

This rearrangement joins TRBV9 to TRBJ2-7; weak D call: TRBD1 (6 bases). The CDR3 totals 14 residues. The germline V gene has CDR1 SGDLS and CDR2 YYNGEE. Trimming took off 2 bases at V and 7 bases at J, with 16 bases between the two ends. The CDR3 region is CASSVGQPEGEQYF. As DNA, the CDR3 is TGTGCCAGCAGCGTTGGACAGCCCGAGGGGGAGCAGTACTTC.